These 26 T cell receptor beta chains came from one sample sequenced in a study of cytomegalovirus exposure and HLA in healthy donors. Produced via immunoSEQ multiplex PCR; TCRdb's table is partial and in-frame only. The sample holds about 130,000 clones; around 89% are singletons and the top ten take roughly 6.4%. The specimen sequenced was PBMCs. The source is a woman aged 30 to 39 in good health and CMV-seropositive.

The chain employs TRBV2 and TRBJ2-1, with 10 bases lining up with TRBD2. Germline V gene data show CDR1 as SNHLY and CDR2 as FYNNEI. The V segment lost 7 bases and the J segment 8 bases; nucleotides outside the gene matches: 8. The CDR3 runs 14 residues. Here the CDR3 reads CASIAGGRTDEQFF. CDR3 sequence (DNA): TGTGCCAGCATAGCGGGGGGACGTACGGATGAGCAGTTCTTC.

The gene calls are TRBV5-4 and TRBJ2-7; TRBD1 is a possible D gene (6 bases). Germline CDR1 reads SGHNT; CDR2 reads YYREEE (reference sequence). V lost 3 bases, J lost 7 bases, and 14 bases lay in between. CDR3 length: 13 residues. The CDR3 spells CASSSSLRGEQYF. The CDR3 DNA reads as TGTGCCAGCAGCTCTAGCCTGAGGGGGGAGCAGTACTTC. The full variable domain, in which reference TRBV5-4 and TRBJ2-7 provide the parts outside the CDR3, is ETGVTQSPTHLIKTRGQQVTLRCSSQSGHNTVSWYQQALGQGPQFIFQYYREEENGRGNFPPRFSGLQFPNYSSELNVNALELDDSALYLCASSSSLRGEQYFGPGTRLTVT.

The rearrangement links TRBV19 to TRBJ2-1, with D perhaps TRBD2 (5 bases). The CDR3 extends over 15 amino acids. The V and J ends lost 2 bases and 0 bases respectively, with 8 bases between them. Looked up from germline, CDR1 is LNHDA and CDR2 is SQIVND (reference sequence). CDR3 region: CASSILAPSYNEQFF. Here the CDR3 DNA reads TGTGCCAGTAGTATATTAGCGCCCTCCTACAATGAGCAGTTCTTC. Together with reference TRBV19 and TRBJ2-1, the CDR3 gives the full variable domain: DGGITQSPKYLFRKEGQNVTLSCEQNLNHDAMYWYRQDPGQGLRLIYYSQIVNDFQKGDIAEGYSVSREKKESFPLTVTSAQKNPTAFYLCASSILAPSYNEQFFGPGTRLTVL.

V is TRBV11-2 and J is TRBJ2-7; D is perhaps TRBD1 (6 bases). This CDR3 is 15 amino acids long. Germline V gene lookup returns CDR1 SGHAT and CDR2 FQNNGV. V was cut by 4 bases and J by 2 bases, with 15 bases left in between. The CDR3 region has the DNA TGTGCCAGCAGCTCCCCAGGGGCTCCAACCTACGAGCAGTACTTC. Encoded protein: CASSSPGAPTYEQYF.

The chain recombines TRBV2 with TRBJ2-1, with D uncertain. Trimming removed 5 bases at V and 2 bases at J, with 13 bases between. The CDR3 loop spans 15 amino acids. Germline V gene data show CDR1 as SNHLY and CDR2 as FYNNEI. The CDR3 sequence: CASSHDVAPYNEQFF. The CDR3 DNA sequence: TGTGCCAGCAGTCATGACGTAGCCCCCTACAATGAGCAGTTCTTC.

The DNA of the CDR3 is TGCGCCAGCAGCCAAGAAGGAATCCCCCCTAGCGGGTTAACTCTAGCCAAAAACATTCAGTACTTC. This gives the protein CASSQEGIPPSGLTLAKNIQYF. The V and J genes are TRBV4-1 and TRBJ2-4; 8 bases are shared with TRBD2. Germline V gene data show CDR1 as MGHRA and CDR2 as YSYEKL. The V segment lost 0 bases and the J segment 0 bases; nucleotides outside the gene matches: 19. CDR3 length: 22 residues.

The gene calls are TRBV11-2 and TRBJ2-2, with D hard to call. The CDR3 is made up of 14 amino acids. V lost 0 bases and J lost 6, with 8 bases in between. Germline-derived CDR1 and CDR2 are SGHAT and FQNNGV. CDR3 amino acids: CASSLEPSPGELFF. Here the CDR3 DNA reads TGTGCCAGCAGCTTAGAACCTAGTCCCGGGGAGCTGTTTTTT.

This clone was observed once. The chain links TRBV2 to TRBJ1-2; weak D call: TRBD1 (6 bases). The length of the CDR3 is 13 residues. Between the trimmed V and J ends, which lost 4 bases and 2 bases, there was a span of 8 bases. Germline loops: CDR1 SNHLY, CDR2 FYNNEI. CDR3 amino acids: CASSGQENYGYTF. CDR3 sequence (DNA): TGTGCCAGCAGTGGACAGGAAAACTATGGCTACACCTTC. The entire variable domain, with the rest obtained from reference TRBV2 and TRBJ1-2, is as follows: EPEVTQTPSHQVTQMGQEVILRCVPISNHLYFYWYRQILGQKVEFLVSFYNNEISEKSEIFDDQFSVERPDGSNFTLKIRSTKLEDSAMYFCASSGQENYGYTFGSGTRLTVV.

V usage is TRBV6-5 and J usage is TRBJ1-1; D is perhaps TRBD1 (6 bases). V was pared by 7 bases and J by 3 bases, with 15 bases between. The CDR3 totals 14 residues. Germline V CDR1 and CDR2: MNHEY, SVGAGI. The CDR3 spells CASTNRGAHTEAFF. In DNA form, the CDR3 reads TGTGCCAGCACAAACCGGGGGGCGCACACTGAAGCTTTCTTT.

The rearrangement uses TRBV7-9 and TRBJ1-2; TRBD1 is a possible D gene (5 bases). This CDR3 is built from 15 residues. V was shortened by 4 bases and J by 4 bases, with 16 bases between the two germline ends. Per germline, CDR1 SEHNR and CDR2 FQNEAQ (reference sequence). The DNA of the CDR3 is TGTGCCAGCAGCTCAGCATCAGGGTTCAGCTATGGCTACACCTTC. Amino acids: CASSSASGFSYGYTF.

In this sample, this clone turned up a few times. V gene TRBV6-1 combines with J gene TRBJ2-7; maybe TRBD1 (5 bases). Germline V gives CDR1 MNHNS, CDR2 SASEGT. Trimming cost V 7 bases and J 2 bases, with 15 bases left between them. The CDR3 spans 14 residues. The CDR3 reads CASIEGRVTYEQYF. CDR3 DNA: TGTGCCAGCATAGAAGGCAGGGTTACCTACGAGCAGTACTTC.

The V gene is TRBV2, the J gene TRBJ2-1; 9 bases are shared with TRBD1. This CDR3 is 14 amino acids long. Germline V gene data show CDR1 as SNHLY and CDR2 as FYNNEI. Trimming removed 6 bases from V and 7 bases from J; junction bases left unmatched: 7. CDR3 DNA: TGTGCCAGCAGCCCGGACAGGGGAGGAAATGAGCAGTTCTTC. Protein: CASSPDRGGNEQFF.

The chain joins TRBV11-2 to TRBJ2-7; 7 bases fit TRBD1. The CDR3 totals 16 residues. Germline V gene lookup returns CDR1 SGHAT and CDR2 FQNNGV. The V and J ends lost 4 bases and 4 bases, in that order; junction bases with no gene match: 13. CDR3 sequence (DNA): TGTGCCAGCAGCTCCGGACACCGGGACAGCAAGTACGAGCAGTACTTC. Amino acids: CASSSGHRDSKYEQYF.

The CDR3 spells CASSLRGDWTEAFF. The CDR3 DNA reads TGCGCCAGCAGCTTGCGAGGTGATTGGACTGAAGCTTTCTTT. The gene calls are TRBV5-1 and TRBJ1-1; D is unresolved. Germline CDR1 and CDR2: SGHRS and YFSETQ. The V and J ends lost 1 base and 5 bases respectively, with 12 bases between them. This CDR3 contains 14 residues.

Only one count was recorded for this clone. The gene calls are TRBV4-1 and TRBJ2-3; 10 nucleotides agree with TRBD1. Germline-derived CDR1 and CDR2 are MGHRA and YSYEKL. The CDR3 extends over 16 amino acids. V lost 0 bases and J lost 4; bases outside the gene matches: 4. The CDR3 loop reads CASSQDPGQGSDTQYF. CDR3 DNA sequence: TGCGCCAGCAGCCAAGATCCGGGACAGGGGTCAGATACGCAGTATTTT.

The chain employs TRBV28 and TRBJ1-2; the D is unclear. The CDR3 is 14 amino acids. Trimming took 2 bases from V and 2 from J, leaving 9 bases between them. CDR1 is MDHEN and CDR2 is SYDVKM in the germline V gene. CDR3 in amino acids: CASSLMGSNYGYTF. Here the CDR3 DNA reads TGTGCCAGCAGTTTAATGGGGAGCAACTATGGCTACACCTTC.

The genes are TRBV7-9 and TRBJ2-7, with D possibly being TRBD2 (5 bases). Germline V gene sequence: CDR1 SEHNR, CDR2 FQNEAQ (reference sequence). Trimming took off 5 bases at V and 10 bases at J, with 9 bases between the two ends. This CDR3 contains 10 residues. The CDR3 coding sequence is TGTGCCAGCAGCGAGGAGGTCCAGTACTTC. Amino acid sequence: CASSEEVQYF.

The rearrangement links TRBV11-2 to TRBJ1-2; 7 bases are a match to TRBD1. The CDR3 covers 15 residues. Trimming removed 5 bases from V and 0 bases from J; junction bases left unmatched: 6. Germline V gene data show CDR1 as SGHAT and CDR2 as FQNNGV. Here the CDR3 DNA reads TGTGCCAGCAGCCAGACAGGGTACGCTAACTATGGCTACACCTTC. Translating it yields CASSQTGYANYGYTF.

The chain carries TRBV10-3 and TRBJ2-5; 10 positions match TRBD2. Germline V gene sequence: CDR1 ENHRY, CDR2 SYGVKD. CDR3 length: 14 residues. The J segment lost 4 bases and the V segment lost 11 bases, leaving 10 bases of the junction unmatched. CDR3 residues: CAGSAGGPRETQYF. The CDR3 DNA follows: TGTGCCGGCTCAGCGGGAGGGCCTAGAGAGACCCAGTACTTC.

Only a few counts were recorded for this clone. This chain joins TRBV5-6 and TRBJ1-2; 7 bases align to TRBD1. Germline CDR1 and CDR2: SGHDT and YYEEEE. The CDR3 length is 18 residues. Trimming removed 2 bases from V and 5 bases from J; junction bases left unmatched: 18. The CDR3: CASSFGAFDEGARYGYTF. CDR3 sequence (DNA): TGTGCCAGCAGCTTTGGCGCATTTGATGAGGGGGCGCGGTATGGCTACACCTTC. The variable domain in full, completed from reference TRBV5-6 and TRBJ1-2, reads DAGVTQSPTHLIKTRGQQVTLRCSPKSGHDTVSWYQQALGQGPQFIFQYYEEEERQRGNFPDRFSGHQFPNYSSELNVNALLLGDSALYLCASSFGAFDEGARYGYTFGSGTRLTVV.

V is TRBV27 and J is TRBJ2-7, with a possible D match to TRBD1 (5 bases). V was cut by 2 bases and J by 2 bases, with 19 bases left in between. Germline V gene data show CDR1 as MNHEY and CDR2 as SMNVEV (reference sequence). The CDR3 is 17 amino acids. The CDR3 reads CASSLHTLGPRAYEQYF. CDR3 bases: TGTGCCAGCAGTTTACATACCTTGGGGCCCAGGGCCTACGAGCAGTACTTC.

The rearrangement joins TRBV11-2 to TRBJ1-3; the match to TRBD1 covers 7 bases. This CDR3 region has 15 residues. Germline CDR1 SGHAT, CDR2 FQNNGV. The V segment lost 4 bases and the J segment 5 bases; nucleotides outside the gene matches: 8. The CDR3 DNA reads TGTGCCAGCAGCTCCTACAGGGGTGCTAGAAACACCATATATTTT. This translates into CASSSYRGARNTIYF. Together with reference TRBV11-2 and TRBJ1-3, the CDR3 gives the full variable domain: EAGVAQSPRYKIIEKRQSVAFWCNPISGHATLYWYQQILGQGPKLLIQFQNNGVVDDSQLPKDRFSAERLKGVDSTLKIQPAKLEDSAVYLCASSSYRGARNTIYFGEGSWLTVV.

V is TRBV7-9 and J is TRBJ2-1, with D perhaps TRBD2 (5 bases). Germline V gives CDR1 SEHNR, CDR2 FQNEAQ (reference sequence). The V end lost 3 bases, the J end lost 7 bases, and 7 bases lay between the germline ends. CDR3 length: 12 amino acids. As DNA, the CDR3 is TGTGCCAGCAGCTTTGGGGAGAATGAGCAGTTCTTC. Translation: CASSFGENEQFF.

The rearrangement uses TRBV27 and TRBJ1-2, with D possibly TRBD1 on 6 matching bases. The V end was cut by 5 bases, the J end by 4 bases, with 11 bases between. The V gene's germline CDR1 is MNHEY and CDR2 SMNVEV (reference sequence). CDR3 length equals 13 residues. CDR3: CASSKQGPYGYTF. CDR3 nucleotide sequence: TGTGCCAGCAGTAAACAGGGCCCCTATGGCTACACCTTC.

The rearrangement uses TRBV5-1 and TRBJ2-5; the match to TRBD1 covers 8 bases. V was clipped by 0 bases and J by 0 bases; unmatched bases: 10. This CDR3 spans 18 amino acids. Germline loops: CDR1 SGHRS, CDR2 YFSETQ. CDR3 bases: TGCGCCAGCAGCTTGGGCCCCGAAAGGACAGGGTACCAAGAGACCCAGTACTTC. Protein sequence: CASSLGPERTGYQETQYF.

The rearrangement links TRBV10-3 to TRBJ2-7; maybe TRBD2 (6 bases). Trimming removed 6 bases at V and 3 bases at J, with 12 bases between. Germline V gene data show CDR1 as ENHRY and CDR2 as SYGVKD. This CDR3 comprises 13 residues. This chain's CDR3 is CAISALAIYEQYF. CDR3 DNA: TGTGCCATCAGCGCACTAGCCATCTACGAGCAGTACTTC.